This T cell receptor (beta chain) was sequenced for a study of T cell responses to AZD1222 COVID-19 vaccine. Findings of the study overall: Epitopes outside B.1.351 and B.1.1.7 mutated regions reportedly drew nearly half of spike TCRs. White British donors predominated, females outnumbered males, and clonal diversity was possibly underestimated. The CD4 TCRs associated with vaccination extended across spike and predominated at 160-218 and 743-854.

Concerning this clone: What it recognizes is unknown.

Trimming removed 3 bases from V and 0 bases from J, with 6 bases in between. The CDR3 length is 15 residues. Germline assignment: CDR1 MDHEN and CDR2 SYDVKM. Method: immunoSEQ multiplex PCR; TCRdb's copy keeps in-frame clones and lacks some. The data show roughly 150,000 clones, about nine tenths seen once. Pooling covered second doses at about 4 or about 12 weeks. The chain couples TRBV28 to TRBJ2-6; D gene ambiguous. This TCR came from an adult who received the AZD1222 COVID-19 vaccine. Specimen: peripheral blood, collected 28 days after the second AZD1222 dose. The CDR3 bases are TGTGCCAGCAGTTTCCCAATCTCTGGGGCCAACGTCCTGACTTTC. Amino acid sequence: CASSFPISGANVLTF.